The next 16 T cell receptor beta chains were all read from a single sample in a study of blood T cell repertoires in COVID-19. Method: immunoSEQ multiplex PCR; TCRdb's copy keeps in-frame clones and lacks some. The top ten hold more than 2.5% of the sample, which has 200,000 to 250,000 clones, around 87% seen once. The sequencing input was peripheral blood. These receptors were collected from a woman aged 30 to 39 who had recovered from COVID-19.

The rearrangement uses TRBV2 and TRBJ2-3; tentative D call: TRBD2 (5 bases). This CDR3 region has 15 residues. V lost 1 base to trimming and J lost 0 bases, with 8 bases between them. Germline V gene lookup returns CDR1 SNHLY and CDR2 FYNNEI. CDR3 nucleotides: TGTGCCAGCAGTGAAGAGCGGACGAGCACAGATACGCAGTATTTT. Residues: CASSEERTSTDTQYF.

This chain links TRBV4-1 with TRBJ2-1; maybe TRBD2 (6 bases). CDR3 length: 16 amino acids. V lost 2 bases, J lost 9 bases, and 20 bases lay in between. Germline V gene sequence: CDR1 MGHRA, CDR2 YSYEKL. The CDR3 nucleotides read TGCGCCAGCAGCCAAATCCCCGTCTCTCTCGGGGGTGAGCAGTTCTTC. This encodes CASSQIPVSLGGEQFF.

The chain uses TRBV4-3 and TRBJ2-1; D is possibly TRBD2 (5 bases). V was pared by 4 bases and J by 4 bases, with 17 bases between. The CDR3 consists of 16 residues. Germline values: CDR1 LGHNA, CDR2 YSLEER. As DNA, the CDR3 is TGCGCCAGCAGCCCCGGACTCCTTACGGGGTACAATGAGCAGTTCTTC. Translating gives CASSPGLLTGYNEQFF.

CDR3 residues: CASSFGETQYF. DNA of the CDR3: TGTGCCAGCAGCTTCGGAGAGACCCAGTACTTC. The genes are TRBV11-2 and TRBJ2-5, with D unclear. This CDR3 contains 11 residues. Trimming took 3 bases from V and 4 from J, leaving 3 bases between them. From germline, CDR1 is SGHAT and CDR2 FQNNGV. Variable domain in full (rest from reference TRBV11-2 and TRBJ2-5): EAGVAQSPRYKIIEKRQSVAFWCNPISGHATLYWYQQILGQGPKLLIQFQNNGVVDDSQLPKDRFSAERLKGVDSTLKIQPAKLEDSAVYLCASSFGETQYFGPGTRLLVL.

This clone has a single count. CDR3 amino acids: CASTAAQETQYF. CDR3 in DNA: TGTGCCAGCACTGCGGCCCAAGAGACCCAGTACTTC. The chain combines TRBV6-6 with TRBJ2-5, with D unresolved. Looked up from germline, CDR1 is MNHNY and CDR2 is SVGAGI (reference sequence). The CDR3 is 12 residues long. Trimming shortened V by 7 bases and J by 1 base, and 7 bases separated the two germline ends.

The CDR3 DNA follows: TGTGCCAGCAGCTCACCCCTCAGATACTCTGGGGCCAACGTCCTGACTTTC. Its protein product is CASSSPLRYSGANVLTF. V gene TRBV11-2 combines with J gene TRBJ2-6; no reliable D call. This CDR3 has 17 residues. In germline, CDR1 is SGHAT, CDR2 FQNNGV. Trimming left V 4 bases short and J 0 bases short, with 13 bases between.

The chain recombines TRBV4-2 with TRBJ2-1; 7 nucleotides align to TRBD1. Germline V gene data show CDR1 as LGHNA and CDR2 as YNFKEQ. The CDR3 runs to 15 residues. V dropped 2 bases and J dropped 6; count of bases not matched to a gene: 7. The CDR3 region is CASSQSWDSSNEQFF. The CDR3 DNA reads TGTGCCAGCAGCCAAAGCTGGGACAGTTCCAATGAGCAGTTCTTC.

This chain uses TRBV19 with TRBJ2-7; weak D call: TRBD1 (5 bases). V lost 6 bases, J lost 3 bases, and 21 bases lay in between. The CDR3 is 16 residues long. CDR1 is LNHDA, CDR2 SQIVND, per germline (reference sequence). DNA for the CDR3: TGTGCCAGTAGCTTATCCACAGGTGCACCTTACTACGAGCAGTACTTC. The encoded protein is CASSLSTGAPYYEQYF.

The V gene is TRBV19, the J gene TRBJ2-6; D might be TRBD1 (7 bases). V was pared by 2 bases and J by 0 bases, with 17 bases between. This CDR3 is built from 19 residues. CDR1 and CDR2 from the germline V gene are LNHDA and SQIVND (reference sequence). This CDR3 reads CASSIRGQGGHSGANVLTF. The CDR3 DNA follows: TGTGCCAGTAGTATACGAGGGCAGGGGGGACACTCTGGGGCCAACGTCCTGACTTTC.

V usage is TRBV2 and J usage is TRBJ2-7, with 10 bases that match TRBD1. Germline CDR1 is SNHLY and CDR2 is FYNNEI. This CDR3 has 15 amino acids. Germline trimming cut 5 bases from V and 6 bases from J; bases unmatched to any gene: 10. CDR3 amino acids: CASSLATGGRGEQYF. CDR3 in DNA: TGTGCCAGCAGTCTCGCGACAGGGGGCAGAGGCGAGCAGTACTTC.

The V and J genes are TRBV27 and TRBJ2-1; D is ambiguous. CDR1 is MNHEY, CDR2 SMNVEV, per germline (reference sequence). Trimming cost V 4 bases and J 3 bases, with 13 bases left between them. The CDR3 is 15 amino acids. The CDR3 DNA reads TGTGCCAGCAGTTCGAGTACTGAATACTACAATGAGCAGTTCTTC. Amino acid sequence: CASSSSTEYYNEQFF.

V and J are TRBV7-2 and TRBJ2-5; TRBD1 matches at 9 bases. The trim removed 7 bases at V and 5 bases at J, leaving 11 bases unmatched. Germline values: CDR1 SGHTA, CDR2 FQGNSA. The CDR3 has 15 residues. The CDR3 region has the DNA TGTGCCAGCAACCCGGGACAGGGCCGCGGGGAGACCCAGTACTTC. Protein: CASNPGQGRGETQYF.

The rearrangement links TRBV11-2 to TRBJ2-7; D might be TRBD1 (6 bases). Germline V lookup: CDR1 SGHAT, CDR2 FQNNGV. V lost 1 base and J lost 4, with 17 bases in between. This CDR3 is built from 16 residues. This CDR3 is CASSLVPRTEDYEQYF. For the CDR3, the DNA is TGTGCCAGCAGCTTAGTTCCCCGGACAGAAGATTACGAGCAGTACTTC. The full variable domain, with the rest looked up from reference TRBV11-2 and TRBJ2-7, is EAGVAQSPRYKIIEKRQSVAFWCNPISGHATLYWYQQILGQGPKLLIQFQNNGVVDDSQLPKDRFSAERLKGVDSTLKIQPAKLEDSAVYLCASSLVPRTEDYEQYFGPGTRLTVT.

The CDR3 sequence is CATSRGGGTDTQYF. CDR3 nucleotides: TGTGCCACCAGCAGAGGAGGGGGAACAGATACGCAGTATTTT. J is TRBJ2-3 and V is TRBV15, with D perhaps matching TRBD1 (6 bases). V was cut by 1 base and J by 3 bases, with 8 bases left in between. The CDR3 is made up of 14 amino acids. CDR1 and CDR2 from the germline V gene are LNHNV and YYDKDF (reference sequence).

This clone was seen once. The chain combines TRBV5-1 with TRBJ2-7; the match to TRBD2 covers 13 bases. CDR3 length: 17 residues. Germline V lookup: CDR1 SGHRS, CDR2 YFSETQ. V dropped 4 bases and J dropped 0; count of bases not matched to a gene: 7. The CDR3 region has the DNA TGCGCCAGCAGCGCGGGACTAGCGGGGTTACCCTCCTACGAGCAGTACTTC. This translates into CASSAGLAGLPSYEQYF. Variable domain in full (rest from reference TRBV5-1 and TRBJ2-7): KAGVTQTPRYLIKTRGQQVTLSCSPISGHRSVSWYQQTPGQGLQFLFEYFSETQRNKGNFPGRFSGRQFSNSRSEMNVSTLELGDSALYLCASSAGLAGLPSYEQYFGPGTRLTVT.

J is TRBJ2-3 and V is TRBV6-1; D is undetermined. The CDR3 runs to 12 residues. V was cut by 5 bases and J by 4 bases, with 7 bases left in between. Germline loops: CDR1 MNHNS, CDR2 SASEGT. CDR3: CASSRVSDTQYF. CDR3 bases: TGTGCCAGCAGTCGTGTATCAGATACGCAGTATTTT.